This T cell receptor beta chain was found in a study of cytomegalovirus exposure and HLA in healthy donors. As concerns this clone: Its specificity is not known.

J was trimmed by 6 bases and V by 8 bases; bases with no gene match: 13. Germline V CDR1 and CDR2: MDHEN, SYDVKM. This CDR3 region has 14 residues. PCR primers comprised 60 Vbeta and 13 Jbeta primers. Sequencing was performed with immunoSEQ multiplex PCR; in TCRdb, only in-frame clones are kept and a portion is missing. The repertoire has about 200,000 clones, around 83% of them found once; the top ten carry less than 2%. Regarding the study as a whole: Later on, an analysis tied over 15,000 TCR beta sequences to HLA alleles at 0.05 false discovery rate. Most TCR sequences showed up rarely, but some public TCRs showed up in many donors.

Sequencing was performed on PBMCs. The V call is TRBV28, the J call TRBJ2-7, with 7 bases that match TRBD2. The TCR comes from a woman aged 18 to 35 in good health and CMV-seronegative. CDR3 protein: CASFRSGMNFEQYF. The DNA for the CDR3 is TGTGCCAGCTTTCGAAGCGGGATGAATTTCGAGCAGTACTTC.